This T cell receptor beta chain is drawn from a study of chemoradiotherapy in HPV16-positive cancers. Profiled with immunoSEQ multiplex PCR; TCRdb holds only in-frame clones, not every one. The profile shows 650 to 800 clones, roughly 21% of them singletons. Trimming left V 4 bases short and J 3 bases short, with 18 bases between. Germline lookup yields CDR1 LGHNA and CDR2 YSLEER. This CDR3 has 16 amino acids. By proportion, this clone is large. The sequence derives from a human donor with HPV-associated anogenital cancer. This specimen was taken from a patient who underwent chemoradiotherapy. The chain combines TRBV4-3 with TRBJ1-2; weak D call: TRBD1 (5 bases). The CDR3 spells CASSPGEGFVDYGYTF. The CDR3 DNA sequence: TGCGCCAGCAGCCCCGGGGAGGGGTTTGTCGACTATGGCTACACCTTC.